This T cell receptor beta chain was profiled in a study of blood T cell repertoires in COVID-19 (dated by TCRdb to 2018 to 2021). Background on the whole study: Collaborator samples came from the United States, Italy and Spain and covered acute and convalescent phases of COVID-19. The material from the prospective study consisted of cDNA or gDNA derived from T cells, B-cell-depleted T cells, or PBMCs. The dataset comprised deeply sampled blood TCRbeta repertoires from subjects exposed to, actively infected with, or recovered from COVID-19. The repertoires were made available in a free public database intended to serve as a resource for research on the immune response to SARS-CoV-2. The samples were drawn from two sources: the first 160 participants of the ongoing ImmuneRACE study, and fewer than 1,500 subjects contributed by 6 global collaborators. A de-identified subject ID, COVID-19 status, age in years and sex were almost always included in the sample metadata. Where HLA class I and class II types were available, the types were taken from metadata supplied by the sample provider, not from assay-based typing. Beyond this particular receptor, the publication reports: The quantity of clinical and demographic metadata differed by source and by participant and was supplied without curation.

On this clone: The clone's antigen remains unknown. Base quality data are lacking; no much larger clone is found one base away.

The CDR3 starts with the cysteine, ends with the phenylalanine, and has 13 residues. Solely the CDR3 DNA is kept, with 39 bases framed from the first base. A distance of 8 bases separates the germline ends of V and J, which lose 9 bases and 0 bases respectively. The germline V gene sets CDR1 to MNHEY and CDR2 to SVGAGI. The immunoSEQ Assay, a bias-controlled multiplex PCR, was used to amplify TCRbeta CDR3 regions from genomic DNA. The authors' pipeline ran thus. The number of nucleated cells in each sample was estimated by amplification of reference gene primers within the assay. To quantify the absolute abundance of each unique TCRbeta CDR3 rearrangement, sequence reads were collapsed and filtered. For each sample, productive Simpson clonality was calculated by taking the square root of Simpson's diversity index across productive rearrangements. TCRdb obtained this table from immuneACCESS and retained in-frame rearrangements with V and J assigned. These tables miss some clones; where compared with another copy, unresolved V genes account for less than half of the shortfall, and the remainder is unexplained. V and J calls and clone size are those listed in that table; D and trimming were worked out from the DNA. The sample includes about 350,000 clones, with roughly nine tenths observed a single time. About 3.9% of the sample lies in the top ten.

One collaborating source in Seattle enrolled patients while the patients were actively infected and followed the patients over time throughout the course of disease. Whole blood was collected in K2EDTA tubes by collaborating institutions according to the institutions' own protocols. For TCRbeta analysis, collaborators shipped samples as frozen whole blood, isolated PBMCs, or DNA extracted from either of those sample types. The chain couples TRBV6-5 to TRBJ1-4, with the D gene too uncertain to name. Sequencing used peripheral blood. The receptor comes from a woman aged 55 to 70 with COVID-19, enrolled during active disease. The DNA reads as follows: TGTGCCAGTACGCGGGCAACTAATGAAAAACTGTTTTTT. Its translation reads: CASTRATNEKLFF.